This T cell receptor beta chain was profiled in a study of blood T cells in healthy people across ages. Then a second PCR, running about 7 to 11 cycles, was carried out with a sample-barcoded 5' primer and a J-beta primer mix. Per sample, CDR3-containing paired-end reads numbered at least 3 million. Using its own MiXCR run on the 5' RACE reads, TCRdb lists one record per CDR3 protein. The sample gives 550,000 to 800,000 distinct CDR3 sequences, approximately 31% of which show up once; roughly 15% is in the top ten. V lost 5 bases and J lost 6; bases outside the gene matches: 12. Germline CDR1 DFQATT, CDR2 SNEGSKA (reference sequence). This CDR3 comprises 15 residues. Donors each provided ten milliliters of peripheral blood. There were at least 6 micrograms of total RNA extracted from every sample.

This rearrangement joins TRBV20-1 to TRBJ1-2, with 10 bases lining up with TRBD1. The sequence was obtained from an elderly woman in good health. The sequenced sample was blood. The CDR3, as DNA: TGCAGTGCTCCGGGACAGGGGTTTGGTCTTCATGGCTACACCTTC. It codes for CSAPGQGFGLHGYTF.